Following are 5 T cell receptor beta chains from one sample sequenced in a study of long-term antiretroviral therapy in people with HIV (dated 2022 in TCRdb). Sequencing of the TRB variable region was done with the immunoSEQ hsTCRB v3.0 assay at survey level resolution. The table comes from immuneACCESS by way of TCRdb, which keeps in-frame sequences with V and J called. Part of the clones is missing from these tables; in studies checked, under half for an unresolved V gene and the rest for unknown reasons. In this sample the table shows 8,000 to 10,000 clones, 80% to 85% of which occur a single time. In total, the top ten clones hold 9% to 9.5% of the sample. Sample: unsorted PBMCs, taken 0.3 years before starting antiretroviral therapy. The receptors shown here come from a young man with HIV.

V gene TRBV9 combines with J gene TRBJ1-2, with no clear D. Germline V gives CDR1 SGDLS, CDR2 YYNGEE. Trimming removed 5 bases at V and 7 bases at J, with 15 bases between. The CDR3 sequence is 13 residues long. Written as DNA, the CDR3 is TGTGCCAGCAGTATGACACCCAGTCGTGGCTACACCTTC. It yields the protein CASSMTPSRGYTF.

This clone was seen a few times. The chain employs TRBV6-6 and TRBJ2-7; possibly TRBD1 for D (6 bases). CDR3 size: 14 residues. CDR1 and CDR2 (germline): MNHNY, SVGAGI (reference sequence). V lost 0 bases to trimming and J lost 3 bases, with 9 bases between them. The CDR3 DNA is TGTGCCAGCAGTTACTCACGAGGGGGCTACGAGCAGTACTTC. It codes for CASSYSRGGYEQYF.

The CDR3 sequence: CASSLVVTNYGYTF. CDR3 nucleotide sequence: TGTGCCAGCAGCTTAGTGGTAACTAACTATGGCTACACCTTC. The genes are TRBV11-2 and TRBJ1-2; the D is unclear. In germline, CDR1 is SGHAT, CDR2 FQNNGV. V dropped 1 base and J dropped 0 bases, with 6 bases sitting between them. CDR3 length equals 14 residues.

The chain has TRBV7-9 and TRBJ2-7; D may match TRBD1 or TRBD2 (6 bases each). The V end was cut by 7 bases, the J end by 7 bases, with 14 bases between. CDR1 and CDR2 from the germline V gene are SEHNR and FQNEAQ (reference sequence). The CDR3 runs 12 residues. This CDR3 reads CASTYGGPEQYF. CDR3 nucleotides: TGTGCCAGCACCTATGGGGGGCCGGAGCAGTACTTC.

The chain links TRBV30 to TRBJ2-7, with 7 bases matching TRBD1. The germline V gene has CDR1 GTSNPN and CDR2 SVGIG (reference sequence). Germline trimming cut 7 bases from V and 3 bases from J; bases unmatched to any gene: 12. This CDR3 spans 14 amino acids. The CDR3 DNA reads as TGTGCCTTTACAGGGGTGGGGGCGGTCTACGAGCAGTACTTC. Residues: CAFTGVGAVYEQYF.